The 7 T cell receptor beta chains below all came from one sample that was sequenced in a study of cytomegalovirus exposure and HLA in healthy donors. Both 60 Vbeta primers and 13 Jbeta primers went into the PCR. Measured with immunoSEQ multiplex PCR; TCRdb has only the in-frame clones, and not every one. This table has just over 200,000 clones, more than 75% appearing once. Sequencing was carried out using PBMCs. All receptors come from a woman aged 40 to 50 in good health and CMV-seronegative.

This chain joins TRBV5-6 and TRBJ2-5; TRBD2 might be the D (5 bases). Germline CDR1 reads SGHDT; CDR2 reads YYEEEE. The CDR3 contains 14 residues. V was pared by 0 bases and J by 5 bases, with 11 bases between. CDR3 nucleotide sequence: TGTGCCAGCAGCTTGGCCGGGCGGGCGGAGACCCAGTACTTC. The encoded protein is CASSLAGRAETQYF.

The chain is built from TRBV5-1 and TRBJ2-6; D might be TRBD1 (5 bases). CDR1 and CDR2 from the germline V gene are SGHRS and YFSETQ. The length of the CDR3 is 17 residues. Trimming left V 2 bases short and J 4 bases short, with 16 bases between. The CDR3 nucleotides read TGCGCCAGCAGCTTAGGCAGGGCAAAATCGGGGGCCAACGTCCTGACTTTC. Amino acids: CASSLGRAKSGANVLTF.

The sample holds one count of this clone. The V gene is TRBV19, the J gene TRBJ1-5, with D hard to call. V was shortened by 7 bases and J by 2 bases, with 6 bases between the two germline ends. The CDR3 has 12 residues. The germline V gene encodes CDR1 LNHDA and CDR2 SQIVND (reference sequence). Here the CDR3 DNA reads TGTGCCAGTAAAGCGGGCAATCAGCCCCAGCATTTT. This gives the protein CASKAGNQPQHF.

The chain carries TRBV18 and TRBJ2-1; TRBD2 agrees at 16 bases. The junction had 1 base not matched to a gene; V was cut back by 0 bases and J by 5 bases. Germline V gene sequence: CDR1 KGHSH, CDR2 LQKENI. The CDR3 runs 17 residues. The CDR3 DNA reads as TGTGCCAGCTCACCACCGGGACTAGCGGGAGGGCACAATGAGCAGTTCTTC. It yields the protein CASSPPGLAGGHNEQFF.

The chain carries TRBV5-4 and TRBJ2-5; possibly TRBD2 for D (5 bases). Trimming took 5 bases from V and 5 from J, leaving 16 bases between them. The CDR3 length is 14 residues. Germline values: CDR1 SGHNT, CDR2 YYREEE (reference sequence). CDR3 residues: CASRASGGRETQYF. CDR3 bases: TGTGCCAGCAGGGCAAGCGGTGGGCGGGAGACCCAGTACTTC.

This chain connects TRBV18 to TRBJ1-3, with D unclear. V gave up 1 base and J gave up 7 bases, with 11 bases separating them. This CDR3 contains 14 residues. The germline V gene has CDR1 KGHSH and CDR2 LQKENI. In DNA form, the CDR3 reads TGTGCCAGCTCACCACAGAGAACCGGGAACACCATATATTTT. Protein: CASSPQRTGNTIYF.

The chain carries TRBV7-9 and TRBJ2-7; D might be TRBD1 (6 bases). The CDR3 is made up of 11 amino acids. In germline, CDR1 is SEHNR, CDR2 FQNEAQ (reference sequence). The ends were cut back, 1 base at V and 11 bases at J, with 9 bases in the middle. The CDR3 region is CASSLGGPKYF. The DNA of the CDR3 is TGTGCCAGCAGCTTAGGGGGGCCGAAGTACTTC.